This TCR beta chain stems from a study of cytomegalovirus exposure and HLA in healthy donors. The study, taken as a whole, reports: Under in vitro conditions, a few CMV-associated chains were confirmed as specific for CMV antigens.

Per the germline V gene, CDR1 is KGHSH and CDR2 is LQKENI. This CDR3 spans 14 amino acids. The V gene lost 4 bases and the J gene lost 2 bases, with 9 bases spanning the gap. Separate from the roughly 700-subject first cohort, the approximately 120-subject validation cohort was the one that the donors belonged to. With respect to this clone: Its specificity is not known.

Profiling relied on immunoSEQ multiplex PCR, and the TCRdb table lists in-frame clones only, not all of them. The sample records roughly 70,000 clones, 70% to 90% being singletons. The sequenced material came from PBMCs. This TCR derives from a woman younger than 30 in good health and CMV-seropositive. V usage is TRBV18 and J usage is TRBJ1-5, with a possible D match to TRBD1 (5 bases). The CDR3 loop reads CASSQGMGNQPQHF. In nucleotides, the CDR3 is TGTGCCAGCTCACAGGGGATGGGCAATCAGCCCCAGCATTTT. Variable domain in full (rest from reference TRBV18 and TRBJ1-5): NAGVMQNPRHLVRRRGQEARLRCSPMKGHSHVYWYRQLPEEGLKFMVYLQKENIIDESGMPKERFSAEFPKEGPSILRIQQVVRGDSAAYFCASSQGMGNQPQHFGDGTRLSIL.